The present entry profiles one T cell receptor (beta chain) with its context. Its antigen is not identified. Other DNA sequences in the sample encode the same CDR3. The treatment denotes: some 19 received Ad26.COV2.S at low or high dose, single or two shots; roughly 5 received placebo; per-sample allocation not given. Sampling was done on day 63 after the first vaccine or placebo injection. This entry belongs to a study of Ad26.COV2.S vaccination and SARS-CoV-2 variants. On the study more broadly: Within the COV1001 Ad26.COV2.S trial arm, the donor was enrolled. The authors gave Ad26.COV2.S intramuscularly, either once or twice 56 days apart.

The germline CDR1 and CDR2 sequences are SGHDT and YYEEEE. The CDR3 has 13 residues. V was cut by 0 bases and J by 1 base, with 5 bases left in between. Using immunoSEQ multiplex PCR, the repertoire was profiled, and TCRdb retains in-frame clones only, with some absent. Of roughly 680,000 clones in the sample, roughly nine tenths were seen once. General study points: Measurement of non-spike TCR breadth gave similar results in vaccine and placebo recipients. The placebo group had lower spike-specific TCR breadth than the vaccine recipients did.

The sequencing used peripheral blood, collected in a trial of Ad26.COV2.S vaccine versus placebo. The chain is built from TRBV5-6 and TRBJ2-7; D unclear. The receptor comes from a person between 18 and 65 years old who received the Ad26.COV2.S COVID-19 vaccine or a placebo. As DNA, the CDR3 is TGTGCCAGCAGCTTGGTGGGTTCCTACGAGCAGTACTTC. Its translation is CASSLVGSYEQYF.